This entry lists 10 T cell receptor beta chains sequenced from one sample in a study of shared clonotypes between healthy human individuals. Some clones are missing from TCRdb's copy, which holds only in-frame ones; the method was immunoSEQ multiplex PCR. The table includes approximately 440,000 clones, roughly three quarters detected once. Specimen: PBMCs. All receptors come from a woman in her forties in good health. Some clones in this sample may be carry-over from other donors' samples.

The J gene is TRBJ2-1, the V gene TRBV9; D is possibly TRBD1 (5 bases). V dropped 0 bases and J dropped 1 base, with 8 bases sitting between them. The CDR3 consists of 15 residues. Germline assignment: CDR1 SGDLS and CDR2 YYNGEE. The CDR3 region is CASSVGRGSYNEQFF. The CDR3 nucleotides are TGTGCCAGCAGCGTAGGAAGGGGTTCCTACAATGAGCAGTTCTTC.

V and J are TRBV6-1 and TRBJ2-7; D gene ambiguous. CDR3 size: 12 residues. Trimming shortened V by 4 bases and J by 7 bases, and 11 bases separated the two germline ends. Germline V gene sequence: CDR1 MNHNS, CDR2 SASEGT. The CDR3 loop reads CASSVELREQYF. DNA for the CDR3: TGTGCCAGCAGTGTAGAGCTGAGGGAGCAGTACTTC.

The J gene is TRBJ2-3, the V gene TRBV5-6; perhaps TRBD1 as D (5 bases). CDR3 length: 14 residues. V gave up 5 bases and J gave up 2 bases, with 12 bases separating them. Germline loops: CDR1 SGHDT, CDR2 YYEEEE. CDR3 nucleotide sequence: TGTGCCAGCAGGGGGCGGATACACACAGATACGCAGTATTTT. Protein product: CASRGRIHTDTQYF.

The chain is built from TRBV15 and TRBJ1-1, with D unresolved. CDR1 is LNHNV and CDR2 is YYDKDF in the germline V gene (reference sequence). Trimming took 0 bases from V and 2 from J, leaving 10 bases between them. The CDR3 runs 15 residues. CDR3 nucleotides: TGTGCCACCAGCAGAGAAAGAGGACTTAACACTGAAGCTTTCTTT. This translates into CATSRERGLNTEAFF.

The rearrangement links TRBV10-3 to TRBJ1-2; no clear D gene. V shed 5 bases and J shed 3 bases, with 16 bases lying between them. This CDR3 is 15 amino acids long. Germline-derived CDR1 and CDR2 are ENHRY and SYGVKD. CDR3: CAISPHSDIYYGYTF. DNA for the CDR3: TGTGCCATCAGTCCTCACAGCGACATTTACTATGGCTACACCTTC.

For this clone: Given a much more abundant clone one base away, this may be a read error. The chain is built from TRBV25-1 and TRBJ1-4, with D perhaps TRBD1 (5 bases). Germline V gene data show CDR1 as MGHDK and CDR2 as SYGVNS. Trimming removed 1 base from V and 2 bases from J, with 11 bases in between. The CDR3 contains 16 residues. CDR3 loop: CASSEWSSGTNEKLFF. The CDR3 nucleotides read TGTGCCAGCAGTGAATGGTCTTCAGGGACTAATGAAAAACTGTTTTTT.

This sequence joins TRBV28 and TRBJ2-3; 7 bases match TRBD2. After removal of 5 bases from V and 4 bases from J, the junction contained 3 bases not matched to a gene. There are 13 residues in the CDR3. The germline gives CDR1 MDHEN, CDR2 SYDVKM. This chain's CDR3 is CASSGLVPDTQYF. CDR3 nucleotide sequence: TGTGCCAGCAGTGGACTAGTCCCAGATACGCAGTATTTT.

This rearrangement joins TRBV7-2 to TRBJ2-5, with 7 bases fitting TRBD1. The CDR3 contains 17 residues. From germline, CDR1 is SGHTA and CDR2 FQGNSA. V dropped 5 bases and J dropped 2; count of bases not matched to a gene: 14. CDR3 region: CASSPHLGRGQQETQYF. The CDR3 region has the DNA TGTGCCAGCAGCCCTCACCTTGGCCGGGGACAGCAAGAGACCCAGTACTTC. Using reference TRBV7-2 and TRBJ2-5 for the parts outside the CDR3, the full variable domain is GAGVSQSPSNKVTEKGKDVELRCDPISGHTALYWYRQSLGQGLEFLIYFQGNSAPDKSGLPSDRFSAERTGGSVSTLTIQRTQQEDSAVYLCASSPHLGRGQQETQYFGPGTRLLVL.

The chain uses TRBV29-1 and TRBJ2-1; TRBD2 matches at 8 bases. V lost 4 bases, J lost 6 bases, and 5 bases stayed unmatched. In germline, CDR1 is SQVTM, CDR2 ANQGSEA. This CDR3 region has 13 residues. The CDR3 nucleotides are TGCAGCGTTGTCGGGAGGGCCCGCAATGAGCAGTTCTTC. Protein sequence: CSVVGRARNEQFF.

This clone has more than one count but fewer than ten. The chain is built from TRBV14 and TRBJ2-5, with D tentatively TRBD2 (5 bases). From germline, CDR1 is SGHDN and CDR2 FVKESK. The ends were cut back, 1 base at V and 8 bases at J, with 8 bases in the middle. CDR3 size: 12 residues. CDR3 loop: CASSQGLSTQYF. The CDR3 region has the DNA TGTGCCAGCAGCCAAGGACTAAGTACCCAGTACTTC. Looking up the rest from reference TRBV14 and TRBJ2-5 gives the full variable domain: EAGVTQFPSHSVIEKGQTVTLRCDPISGHDNLYWYRRVMGKEIKFLLHFVKESKQDESGMPNNRFLAERTGGTYSTLKVQPAELEDSGVYFCASSQGLSTQYFGPGTRLLVL.